This T cell receptor beta chain was identified in a study of CD8 T cells in Susac syndrome. Overall study context: Patients with Susac syndrome had blood drawn and were at that point therapy-naive, on corticosteroids, or on intravenous immunoglobulin alone.

CD8+ and CD4+ blood T cells underwent TCR beta sequencing. The RNA input was about 0.5 to 1 ug, and it was reverse transcribed with random hexamers. MiXCR, run by TCRdb on the immunoSEQ multiplex PCR reads, gives a single entry per CDR3 protein. The sample lists hundreds of thousands of distinct CDR3 sequences, about 94% occurring once. CDR3 size: 14 residues. Germline V gene data show CDR1 as MDHEN and CDR2 as SYDVKM. V lost 2 bases to trimming and J lost 4 bases, with 10 bases between them. The material sequenced was CD4+ T cells from PBMCs. This receptor was identified in a human donor with Susac syndrome. This sequence joins TRBV28 and TRBJ2-3; D is perhaps TRBD2 (6 bases). The CDR3 spells CASSLGGLSDTQYF. In DNA, the CDR3 is TGTGCCAGCAGTTTAGGAGGGTTATCAGATACGCAGTATTTT.